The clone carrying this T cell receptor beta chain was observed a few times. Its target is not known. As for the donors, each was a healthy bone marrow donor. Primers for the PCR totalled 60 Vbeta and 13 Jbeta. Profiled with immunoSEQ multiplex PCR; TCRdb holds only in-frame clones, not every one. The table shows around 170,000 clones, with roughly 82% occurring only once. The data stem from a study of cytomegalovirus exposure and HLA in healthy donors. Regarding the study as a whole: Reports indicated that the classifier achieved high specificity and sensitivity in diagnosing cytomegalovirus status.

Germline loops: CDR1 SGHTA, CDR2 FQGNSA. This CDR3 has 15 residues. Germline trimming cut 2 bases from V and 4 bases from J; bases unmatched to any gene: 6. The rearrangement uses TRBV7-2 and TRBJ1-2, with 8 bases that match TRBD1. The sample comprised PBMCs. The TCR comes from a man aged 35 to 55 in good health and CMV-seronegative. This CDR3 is CASSLRAGGLYGYTF. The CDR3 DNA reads TGTGCCAGCAGCTTAAGGGCAGGGGGCCTCTATGGCTACACCTTC.